The 5 T cell receptor beta chains presented below share a single source sample, sequenced in a study of cytomegalovirus exposure and HLA in healthy donors. In the PCR, 60 Vbeta and 13 Jbeta primers were used. Clones were sequenced by immunoSEQ multiplex PCR, and TCRdb holds only the in-frame ones, with some missing. The sample shows tens of thousands of clones, 82% of them seen only once. Material: PBMCs. The receptor source for this set is a woman aged 18-29 years in good health and CMV-seropositive.

This rearrangement joins TRBV18 to TRBJ1-4, with TRBD1 as a possible D gene (6 bases). Germline CDR1 reads KGHSH; CDR2 reads LQKENI. V was shortened by 3 bases and J by 7 bases, with 15 bases between the two germline ends. This CDR3 is built from 15 residues. The CDR3 sequence is CASSPLTGRREKLFF. The DNA for the CDR3 is TGTGCCAGCTCACCTCTAACAGGGCGGCGTGAAAAACTGTTTTTT.

This chain joins TRBV7-9 and TRBJ2-1, with TRBD2 matching over 8 bases. J lost 5 bases, V lost 2 bases, and 5 bases had no gene match. Germline CDR1 SEHNR, CDR2 FQNEAQ (reference sequence). The CDR3 is made up of 15 amino acids. CDR3 bases: TGTGCCAGCAGCTTAATTCGGCGGGGGGACAATGAGCAGTTCTTC. It yields the protein CASSLIRRGDNEQFF.

The chain links TRBV11-2 to TRBJ2-7; weak D call: TRBD1 (5 bases). The germline CDR1 and CDR2 sequences are SGHAT and FQNNGV. CDR3 length: 15 amino acids. With 5 bases removed from V and 5 bases from J, the gap between germline ends came to 19 bases. The CDR3 here is CASSLIRGQHHEQYF. CDR3 coding DNA: TGTGCCAGCAGCCTAATAAGGGGTCAGCACCACGAGCAGTACTTC.

The rearrangement links TRBV12-5 to TRBJ2-1, with D possibly TRBD2 on 7 matching bases. Trimming cost V 5 bases and J 5 bases, with 16 bases left between them. CDR3 length: 15 amino acids. The germline V gene has CDR1 LGHNT and CDR2 FRNRAP. The CDR3: CASGEGGGANNEQFF. The CDR3 DNA reads as TGTGCTAGTGGTGAGGGGGGGGGCGCAAACAATGAGCAGTTCTTC.

The CDR3 loop reads CASSPPSLTIYNEQFF. CDR3 nucleotide sequence: TGTGCCAGCTCACCACCGTCCCTAACCATCTACAATGAGCAGTTCTTC. The chain is built from TRBV18 and TRBJ2-1; D unresolved. CDR1 and CDR2 (germline): KGHSH, LQKENI. The CDR3 is 16 residues long. The ends were cut back, 0 bases at V and 3 bases at J, with 12 bases in the middle.